This passage covers 6 T cell receptor beta chains from one sample sequenced in a study of PD-1 blockade in classical Hodgkin lymphoma. Only in-frame clones appear in the TCRdb table, and some are missing; sequencing was by immunoSEQ multiplex PCR. Counted here are 40,000 to 50,000 clones, roughly 78% occurring once; the ten biggest clones make up 13%. Each patient relapsed following autologous stem cell transplantation, and prior brentuximab vedotin exposure differed. This sample comprised peripheral blood mononuclear cells (PBMCs), obtained at baseline. These receptors were taken from a human donor with classical Hodgkin lymphoma.

The chain is built from TRBV6-1 and TRBJ1-2, with 10 positions matching TRBD1. Trimming took 7 bases from V and 6 from J; bases not matched to a gene: 8. The CDR3 is made up of 14 amino acids. Germline loops: CDR1 MNHNS, CDR2 SASEGT. This CDR3 is CASTYRGTGDGYTF. CDR3 nucleotides: TGTGCCAGCACCTACAGAGGGACAGGGGATGGCTACACCTTC.

The rearrangement links TRBV6-5 to TRBJ2-1; possible D gene TRBD2, 6 bases. Between the trimmed V and J ends, which lost 4 bases and 5 bases, there was a span of 12 bases. The germline CDR1 and CDR2 sequences are MNHEY and SVGAGI. The CDR3 is 14 residues long. CDR3 bases: TGTGCCAGCAGTTCACCGGGGGATAACAATGAGCAGTTCTTC. Translating gives CASSSPGDNNEQFF.

The CDR3 loop is CASSQSIAQSRANVLTF. As DNA, the CDR3 is TGCGCCAGCAGTCAATCGATCGCACAAAGTCGGGCCAACGTCCTGACTTTC. The J gene is TRBJ2-6, the V gene TRBV10-1; D is unresolved. Per germline, CDR1 WNHNN and CDR2 SYGVQD (reference sequence). CDR3 length equals 17 residues. Deletions cut 5 bases from V and 5 bases from J, with 19 bases between.

V gene TRBV5-4 combines with J gene TRBJ2-7; no definite D call. CDR1 is SGHNT and CDR2 is YYREEE in the germline V gene (reference sequence). This CDR3 spans 16 amino acids. Trimming removed 4 bases at V and 2 bases at J, with 19 bases between. The CDR3 region has the DNA TGTGCCAGCAGCGTATCGGTGAAACAGAGCCCCTACGAGCAGTACTTC. Protein product: CASSVSVKQSPYEQYF. Based on the CDR3 plus reference TRBV5-4 and TRBJ2-7, the full variable domain is ETGVTQSPTHLIKTRGQQVTLRCSSQSGHNTVSWYQQALGQGPQFIFQYYREEENGRGNFPPRFSGLQFPNYSSELNVNALELDDSALYLCASSVSVKQSPYEQYFGPGTRLTVT.

V is TRBV2 and J is TRBJ2-5; weak D call: TRBD2 (6 bases). Trimming removed 4 bases at V and 1 base at J, with 10 bases between. The length of the CDR3 is 14 residues. CDR1 is SNHLY, CDR2 FYNNEI, per germline. Written as DNA, the CDR3 is TGTGCCAGCAGTGTCGGGACTGTCCAAGAGACCCAGTACTTC. This translates into CASSVGTVQETQYF. Based on the CDR3 plus reference TRBV2 and TRBJ2-5, the full variable domain is EPEVTQTPSHQVTQMGQEVILRCVPISNHLYFYWYRQILGQKVEFLVSFYNNEISEKSEIFDDQFSVERPDGSNFTLKIRSTKLEDSAMYFCASSVGTVQETQYFGPGTRLLVL.

This chain links TRBV7-2 with TRBJ2-7; no reliable D call. The CDR3 has 13 amino acids. Germline-derived CDR1 and CDR2 are SGHTA and FQGNSA. The V gene lost 5 bases and the J gene lost 6 bases, with 14 bases spanning the gap. The CDR3 sequence: CASSRRRQGEQYF. The CDR3 coding sequence is TGTGCCAGCAGCCGCCGCCGACAAGGCGAGCAGTACTTC.